Listed here are 7 T cell receptor beta chains from one sample, sequenced in a study of human T cells and chemical hapten exposure. TCRdb passed the RACE reads through MiXCR, listing each CDR3 protein once. The data show 300,000 to 400,000 distinct CDR3 sequences, 4% to 6% seen once. Time point given: pre-sensitization, week 0. Treatment meaning: therapeutic diphenylcyclopropenone sensitization with weekly scalp DPC. This material consisted of whole blood, taken in connection with sensitization to the hapten diphenylcyclopropenone (DPC). The origin of the receptors is a woman between 50 and 59 years old with alopecia areata. Some clones in this sample may be carry-over from other donors' samples.

V is TRBV14 and J is TRBJ1-2; D remains ambiguous. CDR1 is SGHDN and CDR2 is FVKESK in the germline V gene. V was pared by 1 base and J by 4 bases, with 7 bases between. This CDR3 contains 13 residues. CDR3 amino acids: CASSQGRTYGYTF. CDR3 nucleotides: TGTGCCAGCAGCCAAGGCCGTACCTATGGCTACACCTTC.

This clonotype has more than one count but fewer than ten. The chain recombines TRBV20-1 with TRBJ2-3, with TRBD1 as a possible D gene (6 bases). V lost 0 bases, J lost 1 base, and 11 bases lay in between. The CDR3 sequence is 15 residues long. The germline V gene encodes CDR1 DFQATT and CDR2 SNEGSKA (reference sequence). As DNA, the CDR3 is TGCAGTGCTAGAGATTCTAGACAGGGCACAGATACGCAGTATTTT. This sequence encodes CSARDSRQGTDTQYF.

This clonotype was detected ten times or more. V usage is TRBV20-1 and J usage is TRBJ2-3; weak D call: TRBD2 (5 bases). Germline values: CDR1 DFQATT, CDR2 SNEGSKA (reference sequence). There are 14 residues in the CDR3. Trimming took 5 bases from V and 0 from J, leaving 12 bases between them. The CDR3 DNA sequence: TGCAGTGCTGAGAGGGTATCTAGCACAGATACGCAGTATTTT. This sequence encodes CSAERVSSTDTQYF.

This clonotype was counted at least ten times. The genes are TRBV27 and TRBJ2-1; TRBD2 matches 8 bases. The V and J ends lost 6 bases and 9 bases, in that order; junction bases with no gene match: 7. Germline V gene sequence: CDR1 MNHEY, CDR2 SMNVEV (reference sequence). The CDR3 runs 13 residues. The CDR3: CASSLLAESEQFF. The CDR3 DNA reads TGTGCCAGCAGCCTACTAGCGGAGAGTGAGCAGTTCTTC.

This clonotype was seen a handful of times. This chain uses TRBV20-1 with TRBJ2-7, with TRBD2 as a possible D gene (5 bases). The germline CDR1 and CDR2 sequences are DFQATT and SNEGSKA (reference sequence). With 0 bases removed from V and 6 bases from J, the gap between germline ends came to 12 bases. The CDR3 spans 13 residues. The CDR3 loop reads CSARDLVRGEQYF. CDR3 in DNA: TGCAGTGCTAGAGATTTAGTACGGGGCGAGCAGTACTTC.

This clonotype was recorded many times. The rearrangement uses TRBV6-2 or TRBV6-3 and TRBJ2-7; TRBD1 matches 11 bases. V shed 7 bases, J shed 6 bases, and the junction held 8 bases outside the gene matches. Germline CDR1 MNHEY, CDR2 SVGEGT. The CDR3 has 14 residues. CDR3 nucleotide sequence: TGTGCCAGCAAGAACCCGGGACAGGGGGGCGAGCAGTACTTC. Protein sequence: CASKNPGQGGEQYF.

This clonotype was observed many times. The rearrangement links TRBV9 to TRBJ1-2, with D hard to call. V lost 3 bases to trimming and J lost 6 bases, with 12 bases between them. CDR1 SGDLS and CDR2 YYNGEE come from the germline V gene. CDR3 length: 13 amino acids. CDR3 coding DNA: TGTGCCAGCAGCGGACGTGTGGGCGATGGCTACACCTTC. It translates to CASSGRVGDGYTF.